This entry lists 26 T cell receptor beta chains sequenced from one sample in a study of T cells in women clearing cervical HPV infection. Here immunoSEQ multiplex PCR was the method, and the copy in TCRdb shows in-frame clones only, minus some. Its clone listing holds some 31,000 clones. Sample: blood buffy coat. These receptor sequences come from a woman aged 18 to 75 with a cervical HPV16 infection that either progressed to CIN3+ or cleared (not recorded which).

The part of the CDR3 DNA that was read is TGTGCCAGTACCCGGGGGGAGTACTCGCACGAG. It yields the protein CASTRGEYSHE. Given in full, the CDR3 is CASTRGEYSHEQYF. This rearrangement joins TRBV25-1 to TRBJ2-7; 7 bases are shared with TRBD2. The DNA ends 3 residues before the CDR3 does, and the rest of the CDR3 is filled in from the germline J gene. The CDR3 runs 14 residues. Losses at the gene ends were 9 bases for V and 5 bases for J; bases not matched to a gene: 13. The V gene's germline CDR1 is MGHDK and CDR2 SYGVNS.

With regard to this clone: The CDR3 extends 3 residues past the end of the read, so its final part is completed from the germline J gene. J is TRBJ1-5 and V is TRBV4-1; TRBD1 is a possible D gene (6 bases). The V and J ends lost 1 base and 3 bases respectively, with 10 bases between them. This CDR3 is 15 amino acids long. Germline-derived CDR1 and CDR2 are MGHRA and YSYEKL. This CDR3 reads CASSQAGTINQPQHF. Partial CDR3 DNA: TGCGCCAGCAGCCAAGCCGGGACAATCAATCAGCCC.

CDR3 bases read: TGTGCCAGCAGTCTAGAGAGGGGTAGCGAG. Its protein is CASSLERGSE. The whole CDR3 is CASSLERGSEQYF. V and J are TRBV7-6 and TRBJ2-7; D may correspond to TRBD1 or TRBD2 (5 bases each). The read terminates 3 residues before the CDR3 end, so the remaining end is supplied by the germline J gene. CDR1 and CDR2 from the germline V gene are SGHVS and FNYEAQ. Trimming took 6 bases from V and 6 from J, leaving 15 bases between them. CDR3 length equals 13 residues.

The CDR3 loop reads CASSLIGGGTYEQYF. CDR3 DNA, as far as it was read: TGTGCCAGCAGCTTAATCGGCGGGGGGACCTACGAG. This sequence joins TRBV7-2 and TRBJ2-7; TRBD2 aligns across 8 bases. With the read ending 3 residues before the CDR3 end, the germline J gene is used to fill in that end. This CDR3 is 15 amino acids long. Trimming cost V 2 bases and J 2 bases; bases outside gene matches: 5. Germline V lookup: CDR1 SGHTA, CDR2 FQGNSA. Combining the CDR3 with reference TRBV7-2 and TRBJ2-7 gives the whole variable domain GAGVSQSPSNKVTEKGKDVELRCDPISGHTALYWYRQSLGQGLEFLIYFQGNSAPDKSGLPSDRFSAERTGGSVSTLTIQRTQQEDSAVYLCASSLIGGGTYEQYFGPGTRLTVT.

About this clone: The read is 3 residues too short to cover the CDR3 end, so that end is filled in from the germline J gene. This chain uses TRBV7-9 with TRBJ1-2; 12 bases map to TRBD1. Germline values: CDR1 SEHNR, CDR2 FQNEAQ (reference sequence). The J segment lost 2 bases and the V segment lost 3 bases, leaving 1 base of the junction unmatched. This CDR3 spans 15 amino acids. The CDR3 DNA, read in part, is TGTGCCAGCAGCTTGGGGACAGGGGGCAACTATGGC. It encodes CASSLGTGGNYG. The CDR3 in full is CASSLGTGGNYGYTF.

With respect to this clone: The missing CDR3 end, 3 residues past where the read stops, is filled in from the germline J gene. The V gene is TRBV10-3, the J gene TRBJ2-7; TRBD1 matches 7 bases. This CDR3 region has 15 residues. Germline V CDR1 and CDR2: ENHRY, SYGVKD. V was pared by 3 bases and J by 5 bases, with 10 bases of the junction left unmatched. Here the CDR3 reads CAISEKGGEFDEQYF. The sequenced CDR3 bases are TGTGCCATCAGTGAAAAAGGGGGCGAGTTCGACGAG.

Turning to this clone: The read terminates 3 residues ahead of where the CDR3 ends, so the germline J gene completes it. V gene TRBV12-3 or TRBV12-4 combines with J gene TRBJ2-1; D might be TRBD1 (6 bases). This CDR3 comprises 15 residues. V gave up 1 base and J gave up 6 bases, with 13 bases separating them. CDR3 loop: CASSLVQGSRNEQFF. The DNA read from the CDR3 is TGTGCCAGCAGTTTAGTACAGGGTAGTCGCAATGAG.

Turning to this clone: From the germline J gene comes the end of the CDR3, since the read stops 3 residues before it. This chain links TRBV12-3 or TRBV12-4 with TRBJ2-1; D perhaps matches TRBD2 (6 bases). Trimming took off 7 bases at V and 7 bases at J, with 14 bases between the two ends. The CDR3 length is 13 residues. CDR3 in amino acids: CASNYGGINEQFF. Partial CDR3 DNA: TGTGCCAGCAATTATGGGGGGATTAATGAG.

Note on this clone: From the germline J gene comes the end of the CDR3, since the read stops 3 residues before it. The V gene is TRBV5-8, the J gene TRBJ2-3; D possibly corresponds to TRBD2 (7 bases). The CDR3 contains 14 residues. Germline CDR1 reads SGHTS; CDR2 reads YDEGEE. The CDR3 loop reads CASSPGGGPGSQYF. CDR3 DNA, as far as it was read: TGTGCCAGCAGCCCTGGGGGGGGGCCCGGATCG.

Details on this clone: The read ends 3 residues shy of where the CDR3 ends; the end is completed using the germline J gene. The rearrangement links TRBV30 to TRBJ1-2; D is undetermined. This CDR3 contains 15 residues. Germline-derived CDR1 and CDR2 are GTSNPN and SVGIG (reference sequence). Trimming took 0 bases from V and 4 from J, leaving 15 bases between them. CDR3 DNA, as far as it was read: TGTGCCTGGAGTGTAGGGCGAACCAGAGCCTATGGC. Translating it yields CAWSVGRTRAYG. The entire CDR3 is CAWSVGRTRAYGYTF.

Comments on this clone: The sequence runs out 3 residues before the end of the CDR3; the remainder is reconstructed from the germline J gene. The chain couples TRBV5-5 to TRBJ1-6, with D hard to call. Trimming removed 2 bases from V and 7 bases from J, with 10 bases in between. Germline CDR1 reads SGHKS; CDR2 reads YYEKEE (reference sequence). The CDR3 contains 14 residues. CDR3 bases read: TGTGCCAGCAGCTTTTCAGGTTTCAATTCACCC. It specifies CASSFSGFNSP. The entire CDR3 sequence reads CASSFSGFNSPLHF.

Points on this clone: The read falls 3 residues short of the CDR3 end, and the missing part is taken from the germline J gene. J is TRBJ1-2 and V is TRBV20-1; the match to TRBD1 covers 9 bases. After removal of 7 bases from V and 6 bases from J, the junction contained 9 bases not matched to a gene. The CDR3 sequence is 13 residues long. Per the germline V gene, CDR1 is DFQATT and CDR2 is SNEGSKA (reference sequence). This CDR3 is CSVYRGRSDGYTF. The DNA read from the CDR3 is TGCAGTGTTTACAGGGGGCGTTCCGATGGC.

The CDR3: CASSEVTGFTEAFF. CDR3 DNA, as far as it was read: TGCGCCAGCAGTGAGGTCACCGGGTTCACTGAA. V is TRBV10-2 and J is TRBJ1-1; D call uncertain. From the germline J gene comes the end of the CDR3, since the read stops 3 residues before it. This CDR3 spans 14 amino acids. CDR1 WSHSY and CDR2 SAAADI come from the germline V gene. Trimming cost V 2 bases and J 4 bases, with 11 bases left between them.

On this clone itself: The read terminates 3 residues ahead of where the CDR3 ends, so the germline J gene completes it. The gene calls are TRBV20-1 and TRBJ1-2, with D perhaps TRBD1 (5 bases). The CDR3 length is 11 residues. The germline CDR1 and CDR2 sequences are DFQATT and SNEGSKA (reference sequence). CDR3 sequence: CSARRTSLYTF. The CDR3 DNA, read in part, is TGCAGTGCCAGACGGACAAGCCTC.

A note on this clone: The read finishes 3 residues shy of the CDR3 end, and the germline J gene is used to complete it. V is TRBV18 and J is TRBJ1-1; 11 positions agree with TRBD1. V lost 6 bases, J lost 5 bases, and 8 bases stayed unmatched. Germline assignment: CDR1 KGHSH and CDR2 LQKENI. The CDR3 is 15 amino acids. CDR3 loop: CASSGQGEGWTEAFF. CDR3 DNA (partial): TGTGCCAGCTCGGGACAGGGGGAAGGGTGGACTGAA.

Details on this clone: The CDR3 goes on 3 residues after the read ends, and that part is filled in from the germline J gene. The gene calls are TRBV6-1 and TRBJ2-1; maybe TRBD2 (5 bases). V shed 1 base and J shed 7 bases, with 8 bases lying between them. This CDR3 contains 13 residues. From germline, CDR1 is MNHNS and CDR2 SASEGT. CDR3 sequence: CASSEVSGNEQFF. The CDR3 DNA, read in part, is TGTGCCAGCAGTGAAGTTTCGGGGAATGAG.

Points on this clone: The read ends 3 residues before the CDR3 terminus; that terminus is restored from the germline J gene. This chain joins TRBV30 and TRBJ2-5; no definite D call. Trimming stripped 0 bases from V and 2 bases from J, with 13 bases between. CDR3 length: 15 residues. CDR1 and CDR2 from the germline V gene are GTSNPN and SVGIG (reference sequence). The part of the CDR3 DNA that was read is TGTGCCTGGAGTGTACGACTTCCCATACAAGAGACC. This translates into CAWSVRLPIQET. The whole CDR3 is CAWSVRLPIQETQYF.

Note on this clone: The read ends 3 residues shy of where the CDR3 ends; the end is completed using the germline J gene. This chain joins TRBV6-2 or TRBV6-3 and TRBJ1-2; tentatively, D is TRBD1 (5 bases). From germline, CDR1 is MNHEY and CDR2 SVGEGT. V lost 4 bases to trimming and J lost 7 bases, with 10 bases between them. This CDR3 has 12 amino acids. CDR3 bases read: TGTGCCAGCAGTTTCAGGGTCGGTGGC. This gives the protein CASSFRVGG. The full CDR3 is CASSFRVGGYTF.

Notes on this clone: The read gets to within 3 residues of the CDR3 end, and the germline J gene fills in the rest. This chain connects TRBV5-1 to TRBJ2-3; the D is unclear. With 4 bases removed from V and 0 bases from J, the gap between germline ends came to 9 bases. The CDR3 extends over 14 amino acids. The germline V gene has CDR1 SGHRS and CDR2 YFSETQ. Incomplete CDR3 DNA: TGCGCCAGCAGCCGGTCCGGTAGCACAGATACG. Its translation is CASSRSGSTDT. In full, the CDR3 reads CASSRSGSTDTQYF.

Notes on this clone: With the read ending 3 residues before the CDR3 end, the germline J gene is used to fill in that end. The V call is TRBV19, the J call TRBJ2-5, with TRBD2 identical over 10 bases. V lost 0 bases and J lost 7; bases outside the gene matches: 11. The CDR3 consists of 17 residues. Germline CDR1 is LNHDA and CDR2 is SQIVND (reference sequence). This CDR3 reads CASSIDLASGGQGTQYF. Partial CDR3 DNA: TGTGCCAGTAGTATAGATCTTGCTAGCGGGGGCCAGGGGACC.

Points on this clone: The read comes to an end 3 residues before the CDR3 does, leaving the germline J gene to fill in the end. V and J are TRBV5-6 and TRBJ1-4; D may be TRBD1 (5 bases). Trimming took off 0 bases at V and 5 bases at J, with 8 bases between the two ends. CDR1 is SGHDT and CDR2 is YYEEEE in the germline V gene. This CDR3 is 14 amino acids long. The DNA read from the CDR3 is TGTGCCAGCAGCTTGGGGACACGGAATGAAAAA. Protein: CASSLGTRNEK. The CDR3 as a whole reads CASSLGTRNEKLFF.

On this clone itself: The read terminates 3 residues before the CDR3 end, so the remaining end is supplied by the germline J gene. The J gene is TRBJ2-2, the V gene TRBV7-8, with 7 bases matching TRBD2. The CDR3 runs to 14 residues. Per germline, CDR1 SGHVS and CDR2 FQNEAQ. Germline trimming cut 7 bases from V and 3 bases from J; bases unmatched to any gene: 5. CDR3: CASTQSGDTGELFF. The CDR3 bases that were read are TGTGCCAGCACCCAGAGCGGGGACACCGGGGAG.

Of note for this clone: Read data end 3 residues before the CDR3 end; the end is taken from the germline J gene. The chain has TRBV30 and TRBJ1-2; 7 nucleotides agree with TRBD1. This CDR3 contains 15 residues. The germline V gene has CDR1 GTSNPN and CDR2 SVGIG (reference sequence). V was pared by 2 bases and J by 2 bases, with 8 bases of the junction left unmatched. CDR3 sequence: CAWSSEWGQNYGYTF. The CDR3 bases that were read are TGTGCCTGGAGTTCCGAATGGGGACAGAACTATGGC.

As concerns this clone: The CDR3 end is not reached by the read, which stops 3 residues before it; the germline J gene fills it in. The chain joins TRBV5-8 to TRBJ2-7, with 7 bases aligning to TRBD2. The CDR3 is made up of 14 amino acids. The germline V gene has CDR1 SGHTS and CDR2 YDEGEE. J was trimmed by 2 bases and V by 0 bases; bases with no gene match: 2. The CDR3 is CASSLAAGAYEQYF. The DNA read from the CDR3 is TGTGCCAGCAGCTTGGCCGCGGGGGCCTACGAG.

Comment on this clone: The read ends 3 residues before the CDR3 terminus; that terminus is restored from the germline J gene. The chain carries TRBV12-5 and TRBJ1-4; D is uncertain. Trimming pared 7 bases from V and 5 bases from J, leaving 5 bases between. The CDR3 is 11 amino acids. Germline CDR1 is LGHNT and CDR2 is FRNRAP. The sequenced part of the CDR3 DNA is TGTGCTAGTGAAAGGAATGAAAAA. Residues: CASERNEK. The entire CDR3 reads CASERNEKLFF.

On this clone itself: The CDR3 extends 3 residues past the end of the read, so its final part is completed from the germline J gene. The rearrangement joins TRBV20-1 to TRBJ2-1; possibly TRBD2 for D (6 bases). This CDR3 comprises 16 residues. Deletions cut 0 bases from V and 8 bases from J, with 20 bases between. Germline V gene sequence: CDR1 DFQATT, CDR2 SNEGSKA (reference sequence). The CDR3 DNA, read in part, is TGCAGTGCTAGAGATTACCGGGACTCTGAAGTTCATGAG. It yields the protein CSARDYRDSEVHE. The whole CDR3 region reads CSARDYRDSEVHEQFF.